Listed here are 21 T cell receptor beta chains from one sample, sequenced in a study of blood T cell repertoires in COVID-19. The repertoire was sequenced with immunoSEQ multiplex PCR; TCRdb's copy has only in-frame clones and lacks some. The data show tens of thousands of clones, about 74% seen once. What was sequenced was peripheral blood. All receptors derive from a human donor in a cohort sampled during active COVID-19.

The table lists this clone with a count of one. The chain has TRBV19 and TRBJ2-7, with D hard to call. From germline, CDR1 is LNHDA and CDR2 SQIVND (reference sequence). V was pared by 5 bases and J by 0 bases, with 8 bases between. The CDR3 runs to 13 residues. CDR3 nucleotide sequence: TGTGCCAGTAGTCCCGGGTCCTCCTACGAGCAGTACTTC. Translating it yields CASSPGSSYEQYF. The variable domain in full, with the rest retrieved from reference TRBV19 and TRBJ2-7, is DGGITQSPKYLFRKEGQNVTLSCEQNLNHDAMYWYRQDPGQGLRLIYYSQIVNDFQKGDIAEGYSVSREKKESFPLTVTSAQKNPTAFYLCASSPGSSYEQYFGPGTRLTVT.

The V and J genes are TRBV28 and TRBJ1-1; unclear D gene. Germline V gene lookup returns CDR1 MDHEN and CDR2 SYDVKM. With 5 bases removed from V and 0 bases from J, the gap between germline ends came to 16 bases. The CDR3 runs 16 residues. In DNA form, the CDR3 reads TGTGCCAGCAGTCCGCCACCGGGTGGAATGAACACTGAAGCTTTCTTT. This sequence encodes CASSPPPGGMNTEAFF.

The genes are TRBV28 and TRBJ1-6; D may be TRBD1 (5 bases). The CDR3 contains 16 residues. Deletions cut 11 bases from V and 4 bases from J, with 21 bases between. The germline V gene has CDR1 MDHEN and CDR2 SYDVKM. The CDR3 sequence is CAVKGAGRVYNSPLHF. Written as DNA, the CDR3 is TGTGCCGTCAAAGGTGCAGGGAGGGTTTATAATTCACCCCTCCACTTT.

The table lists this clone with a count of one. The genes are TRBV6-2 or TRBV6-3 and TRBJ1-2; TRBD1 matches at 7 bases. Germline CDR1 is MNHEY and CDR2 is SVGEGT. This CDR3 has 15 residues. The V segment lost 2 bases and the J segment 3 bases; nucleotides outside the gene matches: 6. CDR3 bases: TGTGCCAGCAGTTACCCGGGACAGCTTTACTATGGCTACACCTTC. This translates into CASSYPGQLYYGYTF.

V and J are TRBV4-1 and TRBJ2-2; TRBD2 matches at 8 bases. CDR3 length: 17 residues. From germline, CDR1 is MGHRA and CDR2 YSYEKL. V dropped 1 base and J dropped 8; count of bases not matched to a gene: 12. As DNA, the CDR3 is TGCGCCAGCAGCCAAGTTTGGACGGGGGGGCGGTCTGGGGAGCTGTTTTTT. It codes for CASSQVWTGGRSGELFF.

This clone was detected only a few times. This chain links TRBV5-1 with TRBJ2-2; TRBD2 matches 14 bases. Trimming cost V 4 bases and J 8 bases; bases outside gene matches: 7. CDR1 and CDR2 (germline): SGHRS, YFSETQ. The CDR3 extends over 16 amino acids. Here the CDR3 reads CASSPGTSGRVGELFF. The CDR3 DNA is TGCGCCAGCAGCCCCGGGACTAGCGGGAGAGTGGGGGAGCTGTTTTTT.

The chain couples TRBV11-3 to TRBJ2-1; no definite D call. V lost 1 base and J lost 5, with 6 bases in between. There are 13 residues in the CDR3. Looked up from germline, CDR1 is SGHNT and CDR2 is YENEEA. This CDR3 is CASSLGANNEQFF. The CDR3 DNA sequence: TGTGCCAGCAGCTTAGGGGCGAACAATGAGCAGTTCTTC.

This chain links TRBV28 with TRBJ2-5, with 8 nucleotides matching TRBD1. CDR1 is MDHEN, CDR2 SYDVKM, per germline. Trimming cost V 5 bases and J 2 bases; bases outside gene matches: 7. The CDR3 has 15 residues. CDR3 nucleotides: TGTGCCAGCAGTCCCTCCCAGGGGGCTCAAGAGACCCAGTACTTC. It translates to CASSPSQGAQETQYF.

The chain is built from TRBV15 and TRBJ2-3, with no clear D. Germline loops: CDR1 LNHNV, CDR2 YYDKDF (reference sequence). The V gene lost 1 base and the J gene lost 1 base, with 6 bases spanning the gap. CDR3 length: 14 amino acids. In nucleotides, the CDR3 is TGTGCCACCAGCAGAGGTTCAGGCACAGATACGCAGTATTTT. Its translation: CATSRGSGTDTQYF.

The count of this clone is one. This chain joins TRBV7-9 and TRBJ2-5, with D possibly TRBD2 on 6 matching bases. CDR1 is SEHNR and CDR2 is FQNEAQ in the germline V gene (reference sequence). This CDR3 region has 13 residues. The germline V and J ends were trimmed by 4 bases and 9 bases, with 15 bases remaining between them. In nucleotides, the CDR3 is TGTGCCAGCAGCTCGGGACTCAAGAGATCCCAGTACTTC. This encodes CASSSGLKRSQYF.

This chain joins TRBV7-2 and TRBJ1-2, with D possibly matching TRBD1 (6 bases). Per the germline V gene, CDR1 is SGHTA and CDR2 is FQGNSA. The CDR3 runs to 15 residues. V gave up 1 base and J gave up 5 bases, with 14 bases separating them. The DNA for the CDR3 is TGTGCCAGCAGCTTAGGGGGCCAGGGGCTTTATGGCTACACCTTC. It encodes CASSLGGQGLYGYTF.

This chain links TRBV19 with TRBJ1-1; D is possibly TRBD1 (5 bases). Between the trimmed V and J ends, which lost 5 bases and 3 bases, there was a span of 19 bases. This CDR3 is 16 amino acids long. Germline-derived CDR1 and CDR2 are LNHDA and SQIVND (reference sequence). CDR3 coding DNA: TGTGCCAGTAGTGTGACTCACAGGAGTGCGGACACTGAAGCTTTCTTT. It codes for CASSVTHRSADTEAFF.

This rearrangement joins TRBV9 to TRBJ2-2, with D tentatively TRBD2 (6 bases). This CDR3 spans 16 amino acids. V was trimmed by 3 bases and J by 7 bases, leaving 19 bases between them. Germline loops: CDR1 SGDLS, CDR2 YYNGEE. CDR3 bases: TGTGCCAGCAGCGCGTCATGGACAAGGGAGGACGGGGAGCTGTTTTTT. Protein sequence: CASSASWTREDGELFF.

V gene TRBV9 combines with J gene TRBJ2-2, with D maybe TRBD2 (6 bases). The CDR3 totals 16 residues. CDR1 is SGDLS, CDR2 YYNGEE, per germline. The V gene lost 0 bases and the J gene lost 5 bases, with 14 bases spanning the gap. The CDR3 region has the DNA TGTGCCAGCAGCGTAGGAGAAGCGGGTACGACCGGGGAGCTGTTTTTT. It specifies CASSVGEAGTTGELFF.

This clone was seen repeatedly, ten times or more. The CDR3 region is CASSYQAGGAGELFF. The CDR3 region has the DNA TGTGCCAGCAGTTATCAAGCGGGAGGGGCCGGGGAGCTGTTTTTT. The gene calls are TRBV27 and TRBJ2-2, with 10 bases fitting TRBD2. The CDR3 runs to 15 residues. Trimming took 4 bases from V and 6 from J; bases not matched to a gene: 5. Germline CDR1 is MNHEY and CDR2 is SMNVEV (reference sequence).

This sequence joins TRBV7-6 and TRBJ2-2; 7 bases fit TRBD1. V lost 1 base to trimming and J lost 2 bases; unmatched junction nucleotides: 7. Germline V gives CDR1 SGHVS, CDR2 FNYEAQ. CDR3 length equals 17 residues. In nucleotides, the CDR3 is TGTGCCAGCAGCTTAGAGTCAGGGGGACGAAACACCGGGGAGCTGTTTTTT. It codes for CASSLESGGRNTGELFF.

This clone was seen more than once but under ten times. The CDR3 region has the DNA TGTGCCAGCAGTGAGAACGGGGGGTTCACTGAAGCTTTCTTT. This encodes CASSENGGFTEAFF. This rearrangement joins TRBV28 to TRBJ1-1; tentatively, D is TRBD1 (5 bases). CDR1 is MDHEN and CDR2 is SYDVKM in the germline V gene. The CDR3 runs to 14 residues. Trimming took 5 bases from V and 4 from J, leaving 14 bases between them.

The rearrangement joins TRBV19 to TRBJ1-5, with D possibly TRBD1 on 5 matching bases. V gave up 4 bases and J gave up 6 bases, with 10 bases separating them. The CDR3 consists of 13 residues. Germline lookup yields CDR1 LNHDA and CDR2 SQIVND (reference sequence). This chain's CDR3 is CASSRAGLQPQHF. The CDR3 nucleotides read TGTGCCAGTAGTAGGGCAGGGCTTCAGCCCCAGCATTTT.

CDR3 DNA: TGTGCCAGCAGCTTAGTTAGCGGGAGGCGAAGCTCCTACGAGCAGTACTTC. Residues: CASSLVSGRRSSYEQYF. The chain joins TRBV5-4 to TRBJ2-7; 10 bases match TRBD2. The V gene end was trimmed by 2 bases and the J gene end by 0 bases; junction bases not matched to a gene: 8. This CDR3 is built from 17 residues. Per germline, CDR1 SGHNT and CDR2 YYREEE (reference sequence).

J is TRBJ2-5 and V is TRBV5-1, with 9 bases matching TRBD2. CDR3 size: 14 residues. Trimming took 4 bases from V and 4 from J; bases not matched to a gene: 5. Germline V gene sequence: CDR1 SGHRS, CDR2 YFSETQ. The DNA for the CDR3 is TGCGCCAGCAGCGTAATAGCGGGGGCAGAGACCCAGTACTTC. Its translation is CASSVIAGAETQYF.

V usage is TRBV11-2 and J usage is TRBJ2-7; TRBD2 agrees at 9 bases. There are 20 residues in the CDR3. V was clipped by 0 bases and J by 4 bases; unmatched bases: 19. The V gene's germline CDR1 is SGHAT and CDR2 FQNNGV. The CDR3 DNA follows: TGTGCCAGCAGCTTAGATCAGGGTCCTAGCGGGGTGTCTAGCAGTTACGAGCAGTACTTC. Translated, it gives CASSLDQGPSGVSSSYEQYF.